These T cell receptor beta chains were read from a single sample in a study of ipilimumab plus nivolumab after autologous stem cell transplantation. The repertoire was sequenced with immunoSEQ multiplex PCR; TCRdb's copy has only in-frame clones and lacks some. In the table there are fewer than 85,000 clones, over 80% of which are singletons. The sample here was PBMCs, taken in a trial of ipilimumab plus nivolumab as post-transplant consolidation. The receptors were sampled from a male donor with diffuse large B-cell lymphoma. The CDR3 runs from the conserved cysteine through the conserved F or W. A D gene is named only where the DNA matches it firmly. Clone size appears in some rows only: once, few, many, or a class for an expanded clone.

v_gene,d_gene,abundance,j_gene,CDR3nt,CDR3aa
TRBV28,TRBD1,-,TRBJ2-7,TGTGCCAGCAGCTCCCCTGGGGGGACAGGGAGCTCCTACGAGCAGTACTTC,CASSSPGGTGSSYEQYF
TRBV18,TRBD1,-,TRBJ1-1,TGTGCCAGCTCACAACAGGGGGACACTGAAGCTTTCTTT,CASSQQGDTEAFF
TRBV7-8,TRBD1,-,TRBJ1-2,TGTGCCAGCAGTGGACAGGGGTCCCGTTTGGGAGGCTACACCTTC,CASSGQGSRLGGYTF
TRBV15,-,-,TRBJ1-1,TGTGCCACCAGCAGCCCAAGGGCGATTGGCACTGAAGCTTTCTTT,CATSSPRAIGTEAFF
TRBV19,-,-,TRBJ1-6,TGTGCCAGTAGTATTACAGAGAATTCACCCCTCCACTTT,CASSITENSPLHF
TRBV7-2,TRBD2,-,TRBJ2-4,TGTGCCAGCAGCCCCTACGGGGGGGGTAAAAACATTCAGTACTTC,CASSPYGGGKNIQYF
TRBV7-9,-,-,TRBJ2-4,TGTGCCAGCGGCACAGCCAAAAACATTCAGTACTTC,CASGTAKNIQYF
TRBV25-1,-,many,TRBJ1-2,TGTGCCAGCAGTGAATATCGAGGAGGCGCTAACTATGGCTACACCTTC,CASSEYRGGANYGYTF
TRBV7-2,-,-,TRBJ2-3,TGTGCCAGCAGCCTTGGGGGGCCAGGCACAGATACGCAGTATTTT,CASSLGGPGTDTQYF
TRBV10-3,-,-,TRBJ2-7,TGTGCCATAGCCAGGACTTTTAACGAGCAGTACTTC,CAIARTFNEQYF
TRBV5-6,-,-,TRBJ1-3,TGTGCCAGCAGCTTGGCCTCAGGGGCTGGAAACACCATATATTTT,CASSLASGAGNTIYF
TRBV7-2,-,-,TRBJ1-5,TGTGCCAGCAGCTTAGATCCAGTCGAGCCCCAGCATTTT,CASSLDPVEPQHF
TRBV7-3,-,-,TRBJ2-2,TGTGCCAGCAGCCTAAGGCGGGGCCCTAGCACCGGGGAGCTGTTTTTT,CASSLRRGPSTGELFF
TRBV6-6,-,-,TRBJ1-2,TGTGCCAGCAGTTACTCGAGAGGGAATGGCTACACCTTC,CASSYSRGNGYTF
TRBV19,-,-,TRBJ2-3,TGTGCCAGTAGTATAGAGTTAGCAGATACGCAGTATTTT,CASSIELADTQYF
TRBV11-2,TRBD1,-,TRBJ2-5,TGTGCCAGCAGCTTAGATAGTACAGGGGCAGAGACCCAGTACTTC,CASSLDSTGAETQYF